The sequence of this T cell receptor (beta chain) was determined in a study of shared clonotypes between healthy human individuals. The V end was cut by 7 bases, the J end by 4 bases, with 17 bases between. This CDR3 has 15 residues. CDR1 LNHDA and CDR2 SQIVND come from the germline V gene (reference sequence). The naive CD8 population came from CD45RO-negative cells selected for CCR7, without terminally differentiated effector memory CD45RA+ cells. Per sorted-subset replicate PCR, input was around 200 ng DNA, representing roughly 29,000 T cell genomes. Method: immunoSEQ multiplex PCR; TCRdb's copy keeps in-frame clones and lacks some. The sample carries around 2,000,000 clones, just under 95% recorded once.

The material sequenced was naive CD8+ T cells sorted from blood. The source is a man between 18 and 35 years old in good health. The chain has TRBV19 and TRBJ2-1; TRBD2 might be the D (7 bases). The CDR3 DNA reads TGTGCCAGTATGGTGGGAGGGGGATTATACAATGAGCAGTTCTTC. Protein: CASMVGGGLYNEQFF.